This T cell receptor (beta chain) derives from a study of post-analysis software for immune sequencing data (dated by TCRdb to the mid-2010s). Describing the broader study: The recorded disease courses included relapsing-remitting, secondary progressive and progressive-relapsing multiple sclerosis, and some patients had no subtype annotation. The multiple sclerosis patient repertoires were compared with about a dozen previously published healthy control repertoires from donors aged roughly 6 to 27 years. A subset of samples was prepared in parallel using single-end sample barcoding, then pooled and co-amplified after Illumina adapter ligation.

The method behind the library was PCR. Reads for this sample came from an Illumina HiSeq 2500. To reduce PCR and sequencing biases, unique molecular identifiers were incorporated into the TCR beta cDNA libraries. Per 1 to 10 million input T cells, around 500,000 cDNA molecules were obtained, such that each molecule approximated one T cell. The same protocol used for the earlier healthy control dataset was applied to prepare and sequence the patient libraries. Within a given batch, samples were prepared together, multiplexed and sequenced on the same HiSeq lane. The authors' analysis ran thus. MIGEC was used to process the raw barcoded reads, and molecular identifier groups with only a single read were discarded before consensus assembly and CDR3 extraction. VDJtools was used for post-analysis of the clonotype tables, and diversity was normalized by down-sampling every dataset to the size of the smallest sample. In repertoire overlap clustering, CDR3 amino acid sequences, but not nucleotide sequences, were matched to correct batch-related cross-sample contamination. Starting from the raw public reads, TCRdb applied fastp trimming at Q25, assembled clones with MiXCR and retained in-frame beta chains. Rows matching on CDR3 protein sequence are summarized as one entry with the most common DNA and genes. The V and J calls, along with clone size, are taken from TCRdb and not from the paper's own processing. The sample table contains approximately 350,000 distinct CDR3 sequences; only one count was recorded for about a third of them. Of the sample, roughly 13% falls within the top ten clones.

Only a few counts were recorded for this clonotype. Its cognate antigen has yet to be identified. Base quality data are lacking; no much larger clone is found one base away. The research as a whole found: Strong co-clustering of samples prepared in the same batch was shown by direct clustering with F measure, prompting a batch-effect correction. The control group was slightly older than the multiple sclerosis patient group. Compared with controls, multiple sclerosis patients had significantly lower normalized Chao1 diversity, a finding suggesting substantial peripheral T-cell clonal expansion. Four or five TRBV segments, including TRBV5-6, TRBV5-1 and TRBV20-1, were significantly more frequent in patients than controls.

TCR beta repertoires were profiled from peripheral blood of roughly 13 young patients with multiple sclerosis to demonstrate the VDJtools post-analysis software. The multiple sclerosis patients were children and adolescents ranging in age from roughly 6 to 16 years. V is pared back by 6 bases and J by 7 bases, with 10 bases lying between the germline termini. Looking up the germline V gene yields CDR1 WSHSY and CDR2 SAAADI. From the cysteine up to the phenylalanine, the CDR3 has a length of 13 residues. The read is trimmed to its CDR3 DNA, 39 bases read in frame from base 1. Sample: blood. This TCR was sampled from a girl between 5 and 17 years old with multiple sclerosis. This chain joins TRBV10-2 to TRBJ1-6, with an unclear D gene assignment. CDR3 protein: CASSGGVNSPLHF. The DNA reads as follows: TGCGCCAGCAGCGGTGGGGTAAATTCACCCCTCCACTTT.